This T cell receptor beta chain was documented in a study of blood T cell repertoires in COVID-19. The overall study: The study drew acute and convalescent COVID-19 samples from the United States, Italy and Spain.

The repertoire was sequenced with immunoSEQ multiplex PCR; TCRdb's copy has only in-frame clones and lacks some. The sample consists of about 260,000 clones, approximately 88% of them appearing once. This CDR3 spans 13 amino acids. Between the trimmed V and J ends, which lost 6 bases and 1 base, there was a span of 10 bases. Germline V lookup: CDR1 MNHEY, CDR2 SVGAGI. Sequenced: PBMCs or T cells enriched from blood (not recorded which). The chain combines TRBV6-5 with TRBJ2-7; TRBD2 is a possible D gene (5 bases). The receptor's source is a woman aged 35 to 49 who had been exposed to COVID-19. The CDR3 loop reads CASRGSRSYEQYF. CDR3 nucleotides: TGTGCCAGCAGAGGGAGCCGATCCTACGAGCAGTACTTC.